These T cell receptor beta chains were read from a single sample in a study of molecular identifiers for immune sequencing clone quantification. In TCRdb, the PCR reads were re-called with MiXCR into one record per CDR3 protein. The data show about 53,000 distinct CDR3 sequences, roughly a third seen once. The sequenced sample was naive CD8+ T cells from blood, with Jurkat cell RNA spiked in. Every receptor here comes from a human donor in good health. Some libraries in this study had Jurkat cell RNA spiked in. Each CDR3 is given with its conserved first and last residue. D genes are given only for firm matches. The size of a clone is reported for some rows only, either as once, few or many, or as a class for expanded clones.

CDR3	DNA	J	D	V	size
CASRDGSYNSPLHF	TGTGCCAGCAGGGACGGCTCCTATAATTCACCCCTCCACTTT	TRBJ1-6	.	TRBV7-2	few
CASSPSSGTGDTGELSF	TGTGCTAGCAGCCCCAGTTCGGGGACAGGGGACACCGGGGAGCTGTCTTTT	TRBJ2-2	TRBD1	TRBV7-7	.
CASSAGTGPEPQQF	TGTGCCAGCAGCGCCGGGACAGGTCCCGAGCCCCAGCAATTT	TRBJ1-5	.	TRBV21-1	few
CASSVDGYKETQYF	TGTGCCAGCAGCGTAGATGGCTATAAAGAGACCCAGTACTTC	TRBJ2-5	.	TRBV9	many
CASSPFLAGDSYNEQFF	TGTGCCAGCTCACCCTTCCTAGCGGGTGACTCCTACAATGAGCAGTTCTTC	TRBJ2-1	TRBD2	TRBV18	.
CASSTRDPPDTQYF	TGTGCCAGCAGCACCCGGGATCCCCCAGATACGCAGTATTTT	TRBJ2-3	.	TRBV3-1	.
CASSIGQGADTQHF	TGTGCCAGTAGTATAGGTCAGGGGGCTGATACGCAGCATTTT	TRBJ1-5	TRBD1	TRBV19	.
CASSLLGLAGETQYF	TGTGCCAGCAGCTTGTTAGGGCTAGCGGGAGAGACCCAGTACTTC	TRBJ2-5	TRBD2	TRBV5-4	.
CATSDQTGPYNEQFF	TGTGCCACCAGTGATCAGACAGGGCCTTACAATGAGCAGTTCTTC	TRBJ2-1	TRBD1	TRBV24-1	few
CASSSRVGGISDTEAFF	TGTGCCAGCAGTTCCAGGGTAGGGGGGATTTCGGACACTGAAGCTTTCTTT	TRBJ1-1	.	TRBV6-2/TRBV6-3	.
CASTDWQSAYEQYF	TGTGCCAGCACCGACTGGCAATCCGCCTACGAGCAGTACTTC	TRBJ2-7	.	TRBV6-2/TRBV6-3	few
CAISQTSGDQETQYF	TGTGCCATCAGCCAGACTAGCGGGGATCAAGAGACCCAGTACTTC	TRBJ2-5	TRBD2	TRBV10-3	few
CASSGTSKIQYF	TGTGCCAGCTCCGGGACTAGCAAAATTCAGTACTTC	TRBJ2-4	TRBD2	TRBV10-3	few
CASSGQGEKLFF	TGTGCCAGTTCCGGACAGGGAGAAAAACTGTTTTTT	TRBJ1-4	TRBD1	TRBV19	.